Shown below are 28 T cell receptor beta chains from a single sample sequenced in a study of shared clonotypes between healthy human individuals. The data were produced by immunoSEQ multiplex PCR, yet TCRdb's version contains in-frame clones alone and is incomplete. Of more than 2 million clones listed, 85% to 95% are singletons. The source material was naive CD4+ T cells sorted from blood. The sample's subset: CD45RA+ positively selected. These TCRs come from a man younger than 35 in good health.

The chain's CDR3 is CASSLTDRIATGELFF. The CDR3 region has the DNA TGTGCCAGCAGTTTGACGGACAGGATAGCGACCGGGGAGCTGTTTTTT. The V call is TRBV6-5, the J call TRBJ2-2, with 7 bases matching TRBD1. Losses at the gene ends were 4 bases for V and 5 bases for J; bases not matched to a gene: 10. Germline V gene lookup returns CDR1 MNHEY and CDR2 SVGAGI. The CDR3 spans 16 residues.

The rearrangement links TRBV29-1 to TRBJ1-2; D not certain. The CDR3 length is 14 residues. Germline CDR1 and CDR2: SQVTM and ANQGSEA. V was cut by 4 bases and J by 5 bases, with 17 bases left in between. The CDR3 sequence is CSVGPLTPRYGYTF. The CDR3, as DNA: TGCAGCGTTGGACCCCTGACACCGAGATATGGCTACACCTTC.

V gene TRBV5-6 combines with J gene TRBJ1-3; D unresolved. V was pared by 1 base and J by 0 bases, with 8 bases between. Germline loops: CDR1 SGHDT, CDR2 YYEEEE. The CDR3 length is 15 residues. The CDR3 is CASSLSGPSGNTIYF. CDR3 in DNA: TGTGCCAGCAGCTTGTCAGGTCCCTCTGGAAACACCATATATTTT.

About this clone itself: The same CDR3 arises from other DNA sequences in this sample as well. This chain uses TRBV5-1 with TRBJ2-5; no reliable D call. CDR1 and CDR2 from the germline V gene are SGHRS and YFSETQ. With 0 bases removed from V and 0 bases from J, the gap between germline ends came to 6 bases. The CDR3 spans 14 residues. The CDR3 DNA reads TGCGCCAGCAGCTTGGGCGCGAACCAAGAGACCCAGTACTTC. Its translation is CASSLGANQETQYF.

The chain has TRBV19 and TRBJ1-2, with TRBD1 matching 8 bases. Trimming removed 9 bases from V and 3 bases from J; junction bases left unmatched: 9. CDR3 length equals 14 residues. CDR1 is LNHDA and CDR2 is SQIVND in the germline V gene (reference sequence). Here the CDR3 DNA reads TGTGCCAGCCAGACAGGGGAGCGGTACTATGGCTACACCTTC. It codes for CASQTGERYYGYTF. The complete variable domain, with remaining parts taken from reference TRBV19 and TRBJ1-2, reads DGGITQSPKYLFRKEGQNVTLSCEQNLNHDAMYWYRQDPGQGLRLIYYSQIVNDFQKGDIAEGYSVSREKKESFPLTVTSAQKNPTAFYLCASQTGERYYGYTFGSGTRLTVV.

The chain employs TRBV10-1 and TRBJ2-7; D gene uncertain. The CDR3 extends over 14 amino acids. In germline, CDR1 is WNHNN, CDR2 SYGVQD (reference sequence). Trimming stripped 10 bases from V and 3 bases from J, with 19 bases between. CDR3 residues: CATSGLGTNYEQYF. CDR3 nucleotide sequence: TGCGCCACATCTGGGCTGGGAACGAACTACGAGCAGTACTTC.

The chain recombines TRBV5-4 with TRBJ2-2, with D uncertain. The CDR3 runs to 16 residues. Germline V gene data show CDR1 as SGHNT and CDR2 as YYREEE (reference sequence). Trimming removed 4 bases from V and 8 bases from J, with 21 bases in between. The CDR3 is CASSPDHGVRGGELFF. CDR3 nucleotide sequence: TGTGCCAGCAGCCCGGACCATGGAGTGCGTGGGGGGGAGCTGTTTTTT.

The chain links TRBV25-1 to TRBJ2-4; D is unresolved. The CDR3 sequence is 13 residues long. Germline V gives CDR1 MGHDK, CDR2 SYGVNS. Trimming cost V 3 bases and J 7 bases, with 10 bases left between them. The CDR3 nucleotides read TGTGCCAGCAGTGATTCGGGCGCTAACATTCAGTACTTC. Amino acid sequence: CASSDSGANIQYF.

DNA of the CDR3: TGTGCCAGCAGCCCATCCGGCGCAGGCCCCTACGAGCAGTACTTC. Translating it yields CASSPSGAGPYEQYF. V usage is TRBV7-8 and J usage is TRBJ2-7; the D is unclear. The V and J ends lost 5 bases and 2 bases respectively, with 16 bases between them. CDR3 length: 15 amino acids. Per germline, CDR1 SGHVS and CDR2 FQNEAQ.

The rearrangement joins TRBV18 to TRBJ1-2, with D tentatively TRBD1 (6 bases). V lost 3 bases, J lost 2 bases, and 16 bases lay in between. The CDR3 is 16 residues long. The germline V gene encodes CDR1 KGHSH and CDR2 LQKENI. CDR3 residues: CASSPQPGHLNYGYTF. The CDR3 bases are TGTGCCAGCTCACCGCAACCGGGACACCTAAACTATGGCTACACCTTC.

This sequence joins TRBV7-3 and TRBJ1-2, with a possible D match to TRBD1 (6 bases). V shed 1 base and J shed 8 bases, with 11 bases lying between them. CDR3 size: 13 residues. CDR1 and CDR2 from the germline V gene are SGHTA and FQGTGA. The CDR3 sequence: CASSLKFGGGYTF. CDR3 bases: TGTGCCAGCAGCTTAAAGTTTGGGGGCGGCTACACCTTC.

This clone was seen once. V is TRBV30 and J is TRBJ1-5; a weak D match, TRBD1 (5 bases). The CDR3 has 12 residues. V dropped 5 bases and J dropped 7 bases, with 12 bases sitting between them. Germline V gene lookup returns CDR1 GTSNPN and CDR2 SVGIG (reference sequence). CDR3 sequence: CAWSGLGQPQHF. CDR3 bases: TGTGCCTGGTCGGGACTTGGACAGCCCCAGCATTTT.

The V call is TRBV5-1, the J call TRBJ2-5, with TRBD2 matching 9 bases. Germline V gives CDR1 SGHRS, CDR2 YFSETQ. CDR3 length equals 16 residues. V trimming: 3 bases; J trimming: 5 bases; junction bases outside the gene matches: 11. Here the CDR3 reads CASSSLDVSGSETQYF. CDR3 bases: TGCGCCAGCAGCTCACTGGACGTTAGCGGGAGTGAGACCCAGTACTTC.

This clone has just one count. This same CDR3 is encoded by further DNA sequences in the sample. The V gene is TRBV4-1, the J gene TRBJ2-2; tentative D call: TRBD2 (6 bases). Germline CDR1 reads MGHRA; CDR2 reads YSYEKL. The germline V and J ends were trimmed by 0 bases and 3 bases, with 8 bases remaining between them. The CDR3 sequence is 15 residues long. CDR3: CASSQETGDTGELFF. The DNA for the CDR3 is TGCGCCAGCAGCCAAGAAACGGGGGACACCGGGGAGCTGTTTTTT.

The CDR3 spells CASSPGGTGRFNEKLFF. The CDR3 DNA follows: TGTGCCAGCAGCCCCGGCGGGACAGGTCGTTTTAATGAAAAACTGTTTTTT. The chain has TRBV5-4 and TRBJ1-4; 8 nucleotides line up with TRBD1. Trimming removed 4 bases from V and 4 bases from J; junction bases left unmatched: 12. Germline V lookup: CDR1 SGHNT, CDR2 YYREEE (reference sequence). The CDR3 has 17 amino acids.

Note on this clone: One base away lies a much larger clone, so this may be a sequencing read error. Other DNA variants within this sample encode the same CDR3. The V call is TRBV5-1, the J call TRBJ1-3, with D tentatively TRBD1 (6 bases). CDR3 length: 15 amino acids. Trimming took 0 bases from V and 0 from J, leaving 7 bases between them. CDR1 SGHRS and CDR2 YFSETQ come from the germline V gene. The DNA of the CDR3 is TGCGCCAGCAGCTTGGAGGGGGACTCTGGAAACACCATATATTTT. Translating it yields CASSLEGDSGNTIYF.

Concerning this clone itself: It may be a read error: a sequence one base away is much more abundant. This same CDR3 is encoded by further DNA sequences in the sample. This chain uses TRBV7-2 with TRBJ1-1; D gene uncertain. V was trimmed by 2 bases and J by 1 base, leaving 5 bases between them. The V gene's germline CDR1 is SGHTA and CDR2 FQGNSA. The CDR3 length is 13 residues. The CDR3 DNA is TGTGCCAGCAGCTTACGCCAGAACACTGAAGCTTTCTTT. Residues: CASSLRQNTEAFF.

This chain joins TRBV6-1 and TRBJ1-2; D is uncertain. V was trimmed by 2 bases and J by 9 bases, leaving 10 bases between them. The germline gives CDR1 MNHNS, CDR2 SASEGT. The CDR3 loop spans 12 amino acids. In DNA, the CDR3 is TGTGCCAGCAGTGAATCTAGGGCCAGCTACACCTTC. Protein: CASSESRASYTF.

V and J are TRBV5-1 and TRBJ1-6, with 10 bases aligning to TRBD1. The CDR3 sequence is 16 residues long. CDR1 is SGHRS, CDR2 YFSETQ, per germline. Trimming removed 5 bases from V and 4 bases from J; junction bases left unmatched: 6. In nucleotides, the CDR3 is TGCGCCAGCAGGACCGGGACAGGGGAATATAATTCACCCCTCCACTTT. Protein: CASRTGTGEYNSPLHF.

In regard to this clone: This CDR3 is also generated by other DNA sequences in the sample. The rearrangement uses TRBV18 and TRBJ1-2, with D tentatively TRBD1 (5 bases). The V and J ends lost 3 bases and 3 bases respectively, with 8 bases between them. The CDR3 spans 13 residues. Germline V gene data show CDR1 as KGHSH and CDR2 as LQKENI. CDR3 nucleotide sequence: TGTGCCAGCTCACCGGGCAGGGACTATGGCTACACCTTC. Translation gives CASSPGRDYGYTF.

V gene TRBV30 combines with J gene TRBJ1-3, with D possibly being TRBD1 (6 bases). V gave up 5 bases and J gave up 2 bases, with 13 bases separating them. The CDR3 is 14 residues long. The V gene's germline CDR1 is GTSNPN and CDR2 SVGIG (reference sequence). In DNA, the CDR3 is TGTGCCTGGGCTACAGGGTCCGCTGGAAACACCATATATTTT. The encoded protein is CAWATGSAGNTIYF. Using reference TRBV30 and TRBJ1-3 for the parts outside the CDR3, the full variable domain is SQTIHQWPATLVQPVGSPLSLECTVEGTSNPNLYWYRQAAGRGLQLLFYSVGIGQISSEVPQNLSASRPQDRQFILSSKKLLLSDSGFYLCAWATGSAGNTIYFGEGSWLTVV.

The chain has TRBV6-5 and TRBJ2-7; 7 positions match TRBD1. Per the germline V gene, CDR1 is MNHEY and CDR2 is SVGAGI. CDR3 size: 14 residues. V trimming: 4 bases; J trimming: 3 bases; junction bases outside the gene matches: 6. CDR3: CASSSTDRYYEQYF. CDR3 DNA: TGTGCCAGCAGTTCCACGGACAGGTACTACGAGCAGTACTTC.

The chain has TRBV4-1 and TRBJ1-2; D perhaps matches TRBD1 (6 bases). Germline-derived CDR1 and CDR2 are MGHRA and YSYEKL. Trimming took off 0 bases at V and 4 bases at J, with 15 bases between the two ends. The CDR3 consists of 16 residues. CDR3 bases: TGCGCCAGCAGCCAAGATGGCGGGGGGCCGGGCTATGGCTACACCTTC. This translates into CASSQDGGGPGYGYTF.

The chain links TRBV10-3 to TRBJ1-1, with D maybe TRBD1 (5 bases). Germline lookup yields CDR1 ENHRY and CDR2 SYGVKD. There are 13 residues in the CDR3. Between the trimmed V and J ends, which lost 5 bases and 2 bases, there was a span of 9 bases. CDR3 DNA sequence: TGTGCCATCAGTTTCGACAGCAACACTGAAGCTTTCTTT. Translating it yields CAISFDSNTEAFF.

The chain has TRBV7-2 and TRBJ2-7, with 7 bases lining up with TRBD2. Losses at the gene ends were 0 bases for V and 4 bases for J; bases not matched to a gene: 6. CDR1 is SGHTA and CDR2 is FQGNSA in the germline V gene. This CDR3 is built from 15 residues. The CDR3 DNA sequence: TGTGCCAGCAGCTTAGCCGCGGGGGTCGGGTACGAGCAGTACTTC. Protein: CASSLAAGVGYEQYF.

A single count supports this clone. The chain carries TRBV6-1 and TRBJ2-1, with 8 bases aligning to TRBD1. Trimming cost V 7 bases and J 3 bases; bases outside gene matches: 8. This CDR3 is 15 amino acids long. Germline CDR1 and CDR2: MNHNS and SASEGT. The CDR3 DNA follows: TGTGCCAGCATTACTGGACAGGGAAACTACAATGAGCAGTTCTTC. Translation: CASITGQGNYNEQFF.

The chain uses TRBV2 and TRBJ2-7, with D perhaps given as TRBD1 or TRBD2 (6 bases each). The germline V and J ends were trimmed by 8 bases and 5 bases, with 16 bases remaining between them. CDR1 SNHLY and CDR2 FYNNEI come from the germline V gene. CDR3 length: 13 amino acids. The CDR3 loop reads CASRLWGAHEQYF. CDR3 coding DNA: TGTGCCAGCCGATTGTGGGGGGCTCACGAGCAGTACTTC.

The rearrangement uses TRBV10-1 and TRBJ2-3; 8 positions agree with TRBD1. The length of the CDR3 is 17 residues. CDR1 WNHNN and CDR2 SYGVQD come from the germline V gene (reference sequence). The V and J ends lost 0 bases and 3 bases, in that order; junction bases with no gene match: 8. CDR3 coding DNA: TGCGCCAGCAGTGAGTCGAAAGGGACAGGCCCGACAGATACGCAGTATTTT. This gives the protein CASSESKGTGPTDTQYF.